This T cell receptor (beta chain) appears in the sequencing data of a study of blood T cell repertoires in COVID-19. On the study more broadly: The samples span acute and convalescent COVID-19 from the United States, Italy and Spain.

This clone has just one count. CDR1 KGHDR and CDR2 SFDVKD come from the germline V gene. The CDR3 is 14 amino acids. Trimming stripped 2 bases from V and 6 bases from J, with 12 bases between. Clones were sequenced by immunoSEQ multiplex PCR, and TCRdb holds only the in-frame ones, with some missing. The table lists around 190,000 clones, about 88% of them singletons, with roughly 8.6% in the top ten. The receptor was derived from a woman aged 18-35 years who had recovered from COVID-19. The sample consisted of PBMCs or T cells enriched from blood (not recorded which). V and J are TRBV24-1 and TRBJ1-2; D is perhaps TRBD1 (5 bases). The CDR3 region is CATSDWGRADGYTF. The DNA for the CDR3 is TGTGCCACCAGTGATTGGGGCAGGGCGGATGGCTACACCTTC.